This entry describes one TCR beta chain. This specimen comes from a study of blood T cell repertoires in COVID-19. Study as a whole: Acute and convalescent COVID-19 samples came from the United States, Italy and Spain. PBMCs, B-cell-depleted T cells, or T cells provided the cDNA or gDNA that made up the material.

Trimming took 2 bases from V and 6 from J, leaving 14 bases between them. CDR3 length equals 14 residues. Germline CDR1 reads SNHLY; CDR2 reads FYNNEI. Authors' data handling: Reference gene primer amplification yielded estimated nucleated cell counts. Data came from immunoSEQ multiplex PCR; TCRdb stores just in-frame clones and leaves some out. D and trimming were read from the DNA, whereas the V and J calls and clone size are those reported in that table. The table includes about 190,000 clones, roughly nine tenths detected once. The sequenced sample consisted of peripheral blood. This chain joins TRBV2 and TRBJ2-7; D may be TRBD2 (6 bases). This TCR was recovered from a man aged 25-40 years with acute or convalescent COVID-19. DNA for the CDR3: TGTGCCAGCAGTGAACTAGCGTTCGGCTTCGAGCAGTACTTC. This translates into CASSELAFGFEQYF.